These 20 T cell receptor beta chains came from one sample sequenced in a study of T cell repertoires in cytomegalovirus infection. These receptors' targets are unknown. TCRdb reanalysed the reads using MiXCR and keeps one entry per CDR3 protein. The sample consists of roughly 78,000 distinct CDR3 sequences, roughly 37% of them appearing once. Specimen: CD8+ T cells from cultured PBMCs, collected from culture after CMV antigen stimulation. These receptors all come from a human donor in good health (CMV status not recorded). Some clones in this sample may be carry-over from other donors' samples.

The chain joins TRBV27 to TRBJ1-3; 7 bases match TRBD1. This CDR3 region has 16 residues. CDR1 is MNHEY, CDR2 SMNVEV, per germline (reference sequence). J lost 0 bases, V lost 0 bases, and 2 bases had no gene match. CDR3 sequence reads: CASSLSRTGSGNTIYF. CDR3 nucleotides: TGTGCCAGCAGTTTATCAAGGACAGGCTCTGGAAACACCATATATTTT.

The chain links TRBV20-1 to TRBJ1-2; 7 nucleotides align to TRBD1. The CDR3 runs to 15 residues. V lost 1 base, J lost 6 bases, and 11 bases stayed unmatched. CDR1 DFQATT and CDR2 SNEGSKA come from the germline V gene (reference sequence). The CDR3 is CSARGQGAQQHGYTF. CDR3 nucleotides: TGCAGTGCTAGAGGACAGGGAGCCCAGCAACATGGCTACACCTTC.

This clonotype has only a few counts. CDR3 region: CASSLSGTGYEQYF. Here the CDR3 DNA reads TGTGCCAGCAGTTTATCGGGGACAGGCTACGAGCAGTACTTC. The V call is TRBV27, the J call TRBJ2-7; the match to TRBD1 covers 8 bases. J was trimmed by 3 bases and V by 0 bases; bases with no gene match: 1. CDR1 is MNHEY and CDR2 is SMNVEV in the germline V gene (reference sequence). This CDR3 comprises 14 residues.

This clonotype showed up just a few times. The chain uses TRBV7-2 and TRBJ2-7; the D is unclear. Trimming stripped 1 base from V and 7 bases from J, with 17 bases between. The CDR3 covers 15 residues. Germline V lookup: CDR1 SGHTA, CDR2 FQGNSA. The CDR3 here is CASSLDLIDLWEQYF. Here the CDR3 DNA reads TGTGCCAGCAGCTTAGATCTAATAGACCTCTGGGAGCAGTACTTC.

The V call is TRBV20-1, the J call TRBJ1-2; D remains unclear. This CDR3 region has 14 residues. V lost 0 bases and J lost 3, with 11 bases in between. The germline CDR1 and CDR2 sequences are DFQATT and SNEGSKA (reference sequence). For the CDR3, the DNA is TGCAGTGCTAGAGATCGACTAGCCCACTATGGCTACACCTTC. Its translation is CSARDRLAHYGYTF.

This clonotype was counted ten times or more. The chain carries TRBV6-2 or TRBV6-3 and TRBJ2-1; unclear D gene. Between the trimmed V and J ends, which lost 2 bases and 12 bases, there was a span of 11 bases. The CDR3 is 12 amino acids. Germline CDR1 reads MNHEY; CDR2 reads SVGEGT. The CDR3 loop reads CASSYGVGGQFF. The CDR3 coding sequence is TGTGCCAGCAGTTACGGGGTTGGTGGGCAGTTCTTC.

This chain uses TRBV19 with TRBJ1-1; maybe TRBD1 (5 bases). Trimming took off 0 bases at V and 5 bases at J, with 19 bases between the two ends. CDR1 is LNHDA and CDR2 is SQIVND in the germline V gene (reference sequence). The CDR3 has 17 amino acids. DNA for the CDR3: TGTGCCAGTAGTATAGATGTTACGCGGGGCGGGGAAACTGAAGCTTTCTTT. This codes for CASSIDVTRGGETEAFF. The whole variable domain, remainder taken from reference TRBV19 and TRBJ1-1, is DGGITQSPKYLFRKEGQNVTLSCEQNLNHDAMYWYRQDPGQGLRLIYYSQIVNDFQKGDIAEGYSVSREKKESFPLTVTSAQKNPTAFYLCASSIDVTRGGETEAFFGQGTRLTVV.

The chain uses TRBV29-1 and TRBJ2-1, with a tentative D call TRBD2 (5 bases). V gave up 6 bases and J gave up 1 base, with 10 bases separating them. Germline lookup yields CDR1 SQVTM and CDR2 ANQGSEA. The CDR3 extends over 13 amino acids. CDR3 nucleotides: TGCAGCGTCAACCGGGGATCCTACAATGAGCAGTTCTTC. Its translation is CSVNRGSYNEQFF.

The genes are TRBV5-6 and TRBJ2-5; the D gene is possibly TRBD1 (5 bases). The CDR3 contains 11 residues. Germline loops: CDR1 SGHDT, CDR2 YYEEEE. The V end lost 4 bases, the J end lost 4 bases, and 5 bases lay between the germline ends. The CDR3 loop is CASSTGETQYF. The CDR3 coding sequence is TGTGCCAGCAGCACAGGAGAGACCCAGTACTTC.

The V and J genes are TRBV25-1 and TRBJ1-3; D gene unclear. Germline CDR1 MGHDK, CDR2 SYGVNS. The CDR3 runs 15 residues. V gave up 4 bases and J gave up 0 bases, with 10 bases separating them. The CDR3 DNA follows: TGTGCCAGCAGTGCCTCCGAAGGCTCTGGAAACACCATATATTTT. Translated: CASSASEGSGNTIYF.

The chain uses TRBV2 and TRBJ2-2; no clear D. Trimming removed 5 bases at V and 6 bases at J, with 13 bases between. CDR3 size: 14 residues. Germline lookup yields CDR1 SNHLY and CDR2 FYNNEI. This CDR3 reads CASSPLARAGELFF. For the CDR3, the DNA is TGTGCCAGCAGTCCCCTTGCCAGAGCCGGGGAGCTGTTTTTT.

This clonotype is termed large. This rearrangement joins TRBV7-2 to TRBJ2-1; D possibly matches TRBD1 or TRBD2 (5 bases each). The CDR3 has 16 amino acids. V gave up 5 bases and J gave up 5 bases, with 19 bases separating them. CDR1 is SGHTA and CDR2 is FQGNSA in the germline V gene. CDR3 protein: CASSPPGRDLHNEQFF. Here the CDR3 DNA reads TGTGCCAGCAGCCCCCCCGGCCGGGACCTTCACAATGAGCAGTTCTTC.

The chain is built from TRBV6-1 and TRBJ2-1, with 11 bases that match TRBD2. The CDR3 spans 16 residues. The V gene's germline CDR1 is MNHNS and CDR2 SASEGT. The V and J ends lost 5 bases and 8 bases, in that order; junction bases with no gene match: 11. The CDR3 DNA reads as TGTGCCAGCAGTCCTAGCGGGGGGTACCTTAGTGATGAGCAGTTCTTC. Amino acid sequence: CASSPSGGYLSDEQFF.

This chain connects TRBV2 to TRBJ2-3; the D is unclear. Germline CDR1 SNHLY, CDR2 FYNNEI. The CDR3 has 14 residues. The ends were cut back, 0 bases at V and 2 bases at J, with 6 bases in the middle. The CDR3 reads CASSEAANTDTQYF. CDR3 in DNA: TGTGCCAGCAGTGAAGCAGCAAACACAGATACGCAGTATTTT.

The chain links TRBV27 to TRBJ1-5; 11 nucleotides agree with TRBD1. The V and J ends lost 8 bases and 3 bases, in that order; junction bases with no gene match: 6. The CDR3 totals 15 residues. Germline V gives CDR1 MNHEY, CDR2 SMNVEV (reference sequence). The DNA of the CDR3 is TGTGCCAGCGCGGACAGGGGGCGATCCAATCAGCCCCAGCATTTT. Its protein is CASADRGRSNQPQHF.

This clonotype was counted many times. V usage is TRBV7-8 and J usage is TRBJ2-5; D uncertain. Germline V gives CDR1 SGHVS, CDR2 FQNEAQ. The CDR3 is made up of 13 amino acids. With 1 base removed from V and 1 base from J, the gap between germline ends came to 4 bases. CDR3 residues: CASSLGVQETQYF. The CDR3 DNA sequence: TGTGCCAGCAGCTTAGGGGTCCAAGAGACCCAGTACTTC. The full variable domain, completed using reference TRBV7-8 and TRBJ2-5, is GAGVSQSPRYKVAKRGQDVALRCDPISGHVSLFWYQQALGQGPEFLTYFQNEAQLDKSGLPSDRFFAERPEGSVSTLKIQRTQQEDSAVYLCASSLGVQETQYFGPGTRLLVL.

This clonotype appeared a few times. CDR3 in amino acids: CASSLAGGPGKNIQYF. The CDR3 DNA reads TGTGCCAGCAGTTTAGCGGGGGGGCCGGGCAAAAACATTCAGTACTTC. The chain couples TRBV12-3 or TRBV12-4 to TRBJ2-4; D might be TRBD2 (7 bases). Deletions cut 0 bases from V and 3 bases from J, with 12 bases between. The CDR3 has 16 amino acids.

The chain joins TRBV19 to TRBJ1-5; possibly TRBD1 for D (5 bases). V lost 10 bases and J 4 bases, leaving 20 bases between the germline ends. Germline-derived CDR1 and CDR2 are LNHDA and SQIVND (reference sequence). The CDR3 has 15 residues. The CDR3 coding sequence is TGTGCCACCACGGCACCAGGGACTTTTAATCAGCCCCAGCATTTT. Translated, it gives CATTAPGTFNQPQHF.

The V gene is TRBV5-1, the J gene TRBJ1-3; 8 positions match TRBD1. V lost 4 bases, J lost 2 bases, and 2 bases stayed unmatched. CDR1 and CDR2 (germline): SGHRS, YFSETQ. The CDR3 totals 14 residues. The CDR3 DNA reads TGCGCCAGCAGCCCGACAGGGGCTGGAAACACCATATATTTT. Its protein product is CASSPTGAGNTIYF. Full variable domain (rest looked up from reference TRBV5-1 and TRBJ1-3): KAGVTQTPRYLIKTRGQQVTLSCSPISGHRSVSWYQQTPGQGLQFLFEYFSETQRNKGNFPGRFSGRQFSNSRSEMNVSTLELGDSALYLCASSPTGAGNTIYFGEGSWLTVV.

This chain joins TRBV7-9 and TRBJ2-5, with D possibly being TRBD1 (6 bases). V was shortened by 7 bases and J by 3 bases, with 18 bases between the two germline ends. The CDR3 loop spans 15 amino acids. Per germline, CDR1 SEHNR and CDR2 FQNEAQ (reference sequence). The CDR3 nucleotides read TGTGCCAGCACAAAGACCGGGACATTAAAAGAGACCCAGTACTTC. Its translation is CASTKTGTLKETQYF.